The clone carrying this T cell receptor (beta chain) has at least ten counts. Its target is not known. This specimen comes from a study of cytomegalovirus exposure and HLA in healthy donors. Overall study context: A prior study identified over 100 million unique TCR beta sequences from about 179 million T cells. Findings of the study overall: Some public TCRs appeared in many individuals, while most sequences were rare. CMV serostatus was the only recorded immune exposure for donors. Three of the chains that were CMV-associated were confirmed in vitro to be specific for CMV antigens.

CDR1 SGHNT and CDR2 YYREEE come from the germline V gene (reference sequence). V trimming: 4 bases; J trimming: 6 bases; junction bases outside the gene matches: 8. The CDR3 totals 16 residues. A multiplex PCR was run with 60 Vbeta primers and 13 Jbeta primers. Data came from immunoSEQ multiplex PCR; TCRdb stores just in-frame clones and leaves some out. The table lists more than 45,000 clones, 70% of them singletons. The source is an older woman in good health and CMV-seropositive. The chain employs TRBV5-4 and TRBJ2-1; TRBD2 matches at 12 bases. The sample was PBMCs. CDR3 loop: CASSPWTSGEVNEQFF. CDR3 sequence (DNA): TGTGCCAGCAGCCCCTGGACTAGCGGGGAGGTCAATGAGCAGTTCTTC.